The 13 T cell receptor beta chains reported below all come from one sample, sequenced in a study of T-cell memory formation after mild COVID-19. TCRdb recomputed calls from the 5' RACE reads with MiXCR, one row per CDR3 protein. Among some 250,000 distinct CDR3 sequences listed, roughly a tenth were seen once. Sequenced material: PBMCs or a T cell subset sorted from them (not recorded which). These receptors were obtained from a man between 18 and 29 years old who had mild COVID-19 (a few samples of this study predate the infection). Cell type and time point are not known.

This chain links TRBV29-1 with TRBJ2-3, with TRBD2 matching over 9 bases. Germline V gene data show CDR1 as SQVTM and CDR2 as ANQGSEA. The CDR3 is 15 amino acids. With 1 base clipped from V and 8 bases from J, the junction kept 10 bases outside the gene matches. CDR3 DNA sequence: TGCAGCGTTGAAGTGGGGCGGGGGGGCCCAGGTACGCAGTATTTT. This sequence encodes CSVEVGRGGPGTQYF.

The rearrangement links TRBV11-1 to TRBJ2-1; TRBD1 aligns across 8 bases. CDR3 length equals 15 residues. J gave up 4 bases and V 6 bases, and 8 bases lay outside the gene matches. Germline CDR1 reads SGHAT; CDR2 reads FQDESV (reference sequence). The CDR3 DNA follows: TGTGCCAGCAGATCACGACAGGGGTCATACAATGAGCAGTTCTTC. It is translated as CASRSRQGSYNEQFF.

This chain joins TRBV4-3 and TRBJ2-3; D gene uncertain. V gave up 8 bases and J gave up 2 bases, with 14 bases separating them. In germline, CDR1 is LGHNA, CDR2 YSLEER. The CDR3 has 14 amino acids. The CDR3 DNA reads TGCGCCAGCTCCCCGGAAGGTACCACAGATACGCAGTATTTT. Amino acids: CASSPEGTTDTQYF.

The chain combines TRBV10-3 with TRBJ2-7, with 8 bases fitting TRBD1. V was pared by 4 bases and J by 0 bases, with 5 bases of the junction left unmatched. Germline loops: CDR1 ENHRY, CDR2 SYGVKD. The CDR3 extends over 15 amino acids. CDR3 sequence: CAISALDRASYEQYF. As DNA, the CDR3 is TGTGCCATCAGTGCCTTGGACAGGGCCTCCTACGAGCAGTACTTC.

The V call is TRBV5-1, the J call TRBJ1-1; D might be TRBD1 (6 bases). Per the germline V gene, CDR1 is SGHRS and CDR2 is YFSETQ. V gave up 4 bases and J gave up 6 bases, with 19 bases separating them. This CDR3 region has 15 residues. DNA for the CDR3: TGCGCCAGCAGCCCTATAGAGGGGGTGAGTTCTGAAGCTTTCTTT. Translating gives CASSPIEGVSSEAFF.

This clonotype was detected only a few times. The rearrangement joins TRBV5-6 to TRBJ1-2; D gene ambiguous. Germline V CDR1 and CDR2: SGHDT, YYEEEE. This CDR3 contains 14 residues. V lost 4 bases to trimming and J lost 8 bases, with 18 bases between them. CDR3 residues: CASSLRRTVWGYTF. DNA of the CDR3: TGTGCCAGCAGCCTCCGGCGGACTGTATGGGGCTACACCTTC.

The chain has TRBV7-2 and TRBJ2-3; 9 nucleotides align to TRBD2. V was pared by 3 bases and J by 5 bases, with 9 bases of the junction left unmatched. The CDR3 is made up of 16 amino acids. Germline loops: CDR1 SGHTA, CDR2 FQGNSA. CDR3 in DNA: TGTGCCAGCAGCTTTGGCGGGGGGGCCGGTGGAGATACGCAGTATTTT. Protein: CASSFGGGAGGDTQYF. Using reference TRBV7-2 and TRBJ2-3 for the parts outside the CDR3, the full variable domain is GAGVSQSPSNKVTEKGKDVELRCDPISGHTALYWYRQSLGQGLEFLIYFQGNSAPDKSGLPSDRFSAERTGGSVSTLTIQRTQQEDSAVYLCASSFGGGAGGDTQYFGPGTRLTVL.

This clonotype occurred many times. The rearrangement links TRBV6-2 or TRBV6-3 to TRBJ2-1; 8 bases align to TRBD1. The ends lost 6 bases at V and 1 base at J; junction bases unmatched: 8. The germline CDR1 and CDR2 sequences are MNHEY and SVGEGT. This CDR3 is 16 amino acids long. In DNA, the CDR3 is TGTGCCAGCAGAACCTACAGGGGGGAATCCTACAATGAGCAGTTCTTC. This gives the protein CASRTYRGESYNEQFF.

Only a few counts were recorded for this clonotype. This sequence joins TRBV11-2 and TRBJ2-1; 9 bases map to TRBD2. The CDR3 extends over 16 amino acids. V dropped 4 bases and J dropped 8; count of bases not matched to a gene: 12. Germline CDR1 and CDR2: SGHAT and FQNNGV. The CDR3 protein is CASSSVAGGRHDEQFF. CDR3 in DNA: TGTGCCAGCAGCTCGGTGGCGGGGGGGCGCCACGATGAGCAGTTCTTC.

The genes are TRBV7-2 and TRBJ1-1; 7 bases are shared with TRBD1. Germline V gene sequence: CDR1 SGHTA, CDR2 FQGNSA. The CDR3 contains 15 residues. The V gene end was trimmed by 5 bases and the J gene end by 1 base; junction bases not matched to a gene: 7. DNA of the CDR3: TGTGCCAGCAGCCCCCGGACAGGATCGAACACTGAAGCTTTCTTT. Its protein is CASSPRTGSNTEAFF.

V and J are TRBV6-6 and TRBJ1-1; no clear D. The CDR3 totals 15 residues. Germline V gene sequence: CDR1 MNHNY, CDR2 SVGAGI (reference sequence). Trimming took 6 bases from V and 6 from J, leaving 20 bases between them. CDR3 sequence: CASSPSRAETSEAFF. The DNA for the CDR3 is TGTGCCAGCAGCCCGAGTCGGGCAGAAACGTCTGAAGCTTTCTTT.

This clonotype was counted a few times. V and J are TRBV3-1 and TRBJ2-1; 11 bases match TRBD2. J gave up 7 bases and V 5 bases, and 13 bases lay outside the gene matches. This CDR3 is 17 amino acids long. Per the germline V gene, CDR1 is LGHDT and CDR2 is YNNKEL (reference sequence). CDR3 bases: TGTGCCAGCAGCACGATCTTAGCGGGGGGGCCGGGGAATGAGCAGTTCTTC. The encoded protein is CASSTILAGGPGNEQFF.

This CDR3 reads CATSRDRNRERQPQHF. The CDR3 bases are TGTGCCACCAGCAGAGATCGGAACAGGGAACGCCAGCCCCAGCATTTT. V is TRBV15 and J is TRBJ1-5, with D possibly TRBD1 on 6 matching bases. Trimming took off 0 bases at V and 7 bases at J, with 16 bases between the two ends. The CDR3 totals 16 residues. Germline V gene lookup returns CDR1 LNHNV and CDR2 YYDKDF (reference sequence).